These T cell receptor beta chains were read from a single sample in a study of cytomegalovirus exposure and HLA in healthy donors. Measured with immunoSEQ multiplex PCR; TCRdb has only the in-frame clones, and not every one. The sample lists 150,000 to 200,000 clones, 80% occurring once. The material sequenced was PBMCs. The receptors shown here come from a boy between 10 and 17 years old in good health and CMV-seronegative. CDR3s include the opening cysteine and the closing phenylalanine or tryptophan. D genes are given only for firm matches. Clone sizes are given selectively: once, few, many, or a class where the clone is expanded.

D	size	V	J	DNA	CDR3
TRBD1	-	TRBV4-1	TRBJ1-1	TGCGCCAGCAGCCAAACAGGGGGGAACACTGAAGCTTTCTTT	CASSQTGGNTEAFF
TRBD1	-	TRBV7-2	TRBJ2-3	TGTGCCAGCAGCTTAGACAGGGGGACAGATACGCAGTATTTT	CASSLDRGTDTQYF
-	-	TRBV6-1	TRBJ1-1	TGTGCCAGCAGTGAATGGGCAACAGGGTTTGAAGCTTTCTTT	CASSEWATGFEAFF
TRBD1	-	TRBV19	TRBJ1-1	TGTGCCAGTAGTATTCGGACAGGGGGTTGGTACACTGAAGCTTTCTTT	CASSIRTGGWYTEAFF
TRBD1	-	TRBV18	TRBJ1-2	TGTGCCAGCTCAGAAAAACAGGGGATCAGATTCTATGGCTACACCTTC	CASSEKQGIRFYGYTF
TRBD2	-	TRBV7-2	TRBJ2-7	TGTGCCAGCAGCTTTGGCGGGAGGGCTCACGAGCAGTACTTC	CASSFGGRAHEQYF
-	-	TRBV30	TRBJ1-5	TGTGCCTGGAATACAGGGCCCATAGTCAGCAATCAGCCCCAGCATTTT	CAWNTGPIVSNQPQHF
-	-	TRBV11-3	TRBJ1-1	TGTGCCAGCAGCTCCGACAGGTCGGGCCCTGAAGCTTTCTTT	CASSSDRSGPEAFF
-	-	TRBV6-6	TRBJ2-1	TGTGCCAGCAGTTATCCCAGCGGGCGGATGGACAATGAGCAGTTCTTC	CASSYPSGRMDNEQFF
TRBD1	-	TRBV5-1	TRBJ2-7	TGCGCCAGCTCCGGGGAAGGGGGCCTTTACGAGCAGTACTTC	CASSGEGGLYEQYF
-	-	TRBV20-1	TRBJ2-5	TGCAGCTCTAGACTCCAAGAGACCCAGTACTTC	CSSRLQETQYF
-	-	TRBV7-3	TRBJ1-1	TGTGCCAGCAGCTTACAGGGGAACACTGAAGCTTTCTTT	CASSLQGNTEAFF
-	-	TRBV30	TRBJ1-4	TGTGCCTGGAGTCCTACCCGAACCCCTGGCAGGGGTTGGGAAAAACTGTTTTTT	CAWSPTRTPGRGWEKLFF
-	-	TRBV19	TRBJ2-1	TGTGCCAGTAGCAAAACTTCAACGACACGCTGGATCAATGAGCAGTTCTTC	CASSKTSTTRWINEQFF
TRBD2	-	TRBV29-1	TRBJ2-1	TGCAGCGTTGAATGGGGACAGGGGGTATTGGGACTAGCGGGGGCCTCCTACAATGAGCAGTTCTTC	CSVEWGQGVLGLAGASYNEQFF
TRBD1	-	TRBV11-2	TRBJ1-1	TGTGCCAGCAGCTTAGGACGGACAGGGGCGAGGAACACTGAAGCTTTCTTT	CASSLGRTGARNTEAFF
TRBD1	-	TRBV27	TRBJ1-2	TGTGCCAGCAGTTTCCGGACAGGGCGTGGGATTAACTATGGCTACACCTTC	CASSFRTGRGINYGYTF
TRBD1	-	TRBV5-5	TRBJ1-5	TGTGCCAGCAGCTTGAGGGACAGGGGGCAGGGCCAGCCCCAGCATTTT	CASSLRDRGQGQPQHF
TRBD1	few	TRBV2	TRBJ1-1	TGTGCCAGCAGTGGCTTCCGGACAGGGAACACTGAAGCTTTCTTT	CASSGFRTGNTEAFF
TRBD1	-	TRBV6-4	TRBJ1-6	TGTGCCAGCAGCCGGGACAGGGGGACTAATTCACCCCTCCACTTT	CASSRDRGTNSPLHF
TRBD1	-	TRBV7-2	TRBJ2-2	TGTGCCAGCAGCTTAGGGACAGGGTACAACACCGGGGAGCTGTTTTTT	CASSLGTGYNTGELFF
-	-	TRBV30	TRBJ1-2	TGTGCCTGGAGTGGCGGGGACTATGGCTACACCTTC	CAWSGGDYGYTF
-	once	TRBV27	TRBJ1-2	TGTGCCAGCAGTCGTTGGGCCAATTCGTACTATGGCTACACCTTC	CASSRWANSYYGYTF
-	-	TRBV30	TRBJ1-1	TGTGCCTGGAAGGACGGAGGGGACACTGAAGCTTTCTTT	CAWKDGGDTEAFF
TRBD1	-	TRBV11-3	TRBJ2-5	TGTGCCAGCAGCTTACGACAGGGGTATCACCAAGAGACCCAGTACTTC	CASSLRQGYHQETQYF